The source of this TCR beta chain is a study of shared clonotypes between healthy human individuals. Findings of the study overall: In general, naive subsets displayed greater estimated richness than memory subsets did. Unshared clonotypes carried lower generation probabilities than those common to all four donors.

Produced via immunoSEQ multiplex PCR; TCRdb's table is partial and in-frame only. Among some 2.4 million clones listed, approximately 93% were seen once. V was cut by 0 bases and J by 4 bases, with 7 bases left in between. This CDR3 spans 14 amino acids. Looked up from germline, CDR1 is SGHRS and CDR2 is YFSETQ. Study donors comprised healthy, HIV-negative adults devoid of recent acute infection or vaccination. In regard to this clone: Its antigen is unidentified. Other DNA sequences in the same sample also yield this CDR3.

The origin of this receptor is a young man in good health. Some clones in this sample may be carry-over from other donors' samples. J is TRBJ2-2 and V is TRBV5-1, with a weak D call TRBD2 (6 bases). The material sequenced was naive CD4+ T cells from PBMCs. The subset: CD45RA+ positively selected. CDR3 residues: CASSLAGGTGELFF. The CDR3 bases are TGCGCCAGCAGCTTGGCCGGGGGCACCGGGGAGCTGTTTTTT.